Each of the 9 T cell receptor beta chains below was sequenced from the same sample in a study of blood T cells in healthy people across ages. Using a J-beta primer mix together with a sample-barcoded 5' primer, a second PCR was run for about 6 to 12 cycles. TCRdb re-called the 5' RACE reads through MiXCR, storing one row per CDR3 protein. This table holds approximately 940,000 distinct CDR3 sequences, 40% to 60% found once. Sequenced: blood. These receptors came from a man aged 25-45 years in good health.

To note about this clonotype: A much larger clone differs from this one at a single base, so this may be a read error. The chain couples TRBV27 to TRBJ1-5, with 7 bases lining up with TRBD1. This CDR3 comprises 14 residues. Germline V gene sequence: CDR1 MNHEY, CDR2 SMNVEV (reference sequence). J gave up 3 bases and V 8 bases, and 7 bases lay outside the gene matches. CDR3 sequence (DNA): TGTGCCAGCGGGACTGGGACAGACAATCAGCCCCAGCATTTT. Translating gives CASGTGTDNQPQHF.

The table lists this clonotype with a few counts. This rearrangement joins TRBV4-3 to TRBJ2-5; TRBD2 might be the D (6 bases). This CDR3 has 15 residues. Trimming removed 1 base at V and 11 bases at J, with 20 bases between. Germline CDR1 LGHNA, CDR2 YSLEER. The CDR3 sequence is CASSQASEVYNEQYF. The CDR3 DNA is TGCGCCAGCAGCCAAGCTAGCGAGGTTTACAATGAGCAGTACTTC.

To note about this clonotype: A junction boundary mismatches the germline segment, possibly from a read error. The rearrangement joins TRBV6-2 or TRBV6-3 to TRBJ2-7; the match to TRBD1 covers 9 bases. This CDR3 spans 11 amino acids. The germline V gene encodes CDR1 MNHEY and CDR2 SVGEGT. CDR3 region: CASGQGYGQYF. Written as DNA, the CDR3 is TGTGCCAGCGGACAGGGGTACGGGCAGTACTTC.

This clonotype turned up a few times. The gene calls are TRBV13 and TRBJ2-1, with a weak D call TRBD1 (6 bases). The CDR3 spans 17 residues. V was pared by 8 bases and J by 0 bases, with 20 bases between. Looked up from germline, CDR1 is PRHDT and CDR2 is FYEKMQ (reference sequence). The CDR3 DNA follows: TGTGCCAGCTCCAAACCAGTTGGGGGCCGCTCCTACAATGAGCAGTTCTTC. Encoded protein: CASSKPVGGRSYNEQFF.

Only one count was recorded for this clonotype. J is TRBJ2-3 and V is TRBV29-1, with D possibly matching TRBD1 (6 bases). Germline V gene data show CDR1 as SQVTM and CDR2 as ANQGSEA. CDR3 size: 15 residues. Trimming took off 1 base at V and 1 base at J, with 12 bases between the two ends. The CDR3 spells CSVEATGSGTDTQYF. The DNA for the CDR3 is TGCAGCGTTGAAGCGACAGGATCAGGCACAGATACGCAGTATTTT.

This clonotype was seen only a few times. The rearrangement links TRBV21-1 to TRBJ2-7. TRBV21-1 is given as a pseudogene. The CDR3 consists of 16 residues. The CDR3 sequence: CASSNRTPGSSYEQYF. The CDR3 DNA follows: TGTGCCAGCAGCAACAGGACCCCAGGAAGCTCCTACGAGCAGTACTTC.

The J gene is TRBJ1-6, the V gene TRBV7-2; no reliable D call. The CDR3 consists of 15 residues. The V gene's germline CDR1 is SGHTA and CDR2 FQGNSA. Trimming left V 5 bases short and J 5 bases short, with 13 bases between. The CDR3 DNA follows: TGTGCCAGCAGCGGCCGGACTCTTAATAATTCACCCCTCCACTTT. Its translation: CASSGRTLNNSPLHF.

Only a few counts were recorded for this clonotype. The germline gene is not matched at one end of the junction; a read error may be the cause. The chain carries TRBV4-3 and TRBJ2-5; D tentatively reads TRBD1 or TRBD2 (5 bases each). The germline CDR1 and CDR2 sequences are LGHNA and YSLEER. The CDR3 loop spans 15 amino acids. CDR3 nucleotides: TGCGCCAGCAGCCAAGGGGGGAGCGTAGGAGAGACTCAGTACTTC. It yields the protein CASSQGGSVGETQYF.

The chain is built from TRBV3-1 and TRBJ2-5; TRBD2 matches 9 bases. The germline CDR1 and CDR2 sequences are LGHDT and YNNKEL (reference sequence). The trim removed 0 bases at V and 1 base at J, leaving 6 bases unmatched. The CDR3 length is 17 residues. The CDR3 nucleotides are TGTGCCAGCAGCCAAGAGATGGTAGCGGGAGTCCAAGAGACCCAGTACTTC. Translation: CASSQEMVAGVQETQYF.